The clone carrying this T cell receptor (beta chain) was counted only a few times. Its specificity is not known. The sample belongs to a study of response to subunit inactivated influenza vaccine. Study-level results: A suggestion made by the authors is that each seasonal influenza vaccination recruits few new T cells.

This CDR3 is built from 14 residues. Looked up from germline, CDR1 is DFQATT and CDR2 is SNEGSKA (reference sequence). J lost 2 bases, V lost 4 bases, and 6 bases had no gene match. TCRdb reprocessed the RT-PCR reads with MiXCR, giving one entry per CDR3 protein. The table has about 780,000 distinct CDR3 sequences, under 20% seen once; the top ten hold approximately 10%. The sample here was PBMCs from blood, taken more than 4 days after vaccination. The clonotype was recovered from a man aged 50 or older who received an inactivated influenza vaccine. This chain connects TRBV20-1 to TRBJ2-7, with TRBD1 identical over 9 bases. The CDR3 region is CSATRTGATYEQYF. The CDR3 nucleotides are TGCAGTGCTACTCGGACAGGGGCGACCTACGAGCAGTACTTC.